These T cell receptor beta chains were read from a single sample in a study of Ad26.COV2.S vaccination and SARS-CoV-2 variants. Sequenced by immunoSEQ multiplex PCR; TCRdb stores in-frame clones only, minus some. The sample consists of more than 300,000 clones, about 86% of them appearing once. The input for sequencing was peripheral blood, taken in a trial of Ad26.COV2.S vaccine versus placebo. The receptors come from a person between 18 and 65 years old who received the Ad26.COV2.S COVID-19 vaccine or a placebo. Both conserved end residues are part of each CDR3. The order of the fields is V gene, clone size, D gene, J gene, CDR3 DNA, CDR3 protein. D genes are given only for firm matches. Size tells how often a clone was seen (once, few, many) or the class of an expanded clone, and some rows leave it out.

V gene: TRBV19; clone size: .; D gene: .; J gene: TRBJ1-6; CDR3 DNA: TGTGCCAGTAGTAGAGGACAGTCTTATTCACCCCTCCACTTT; CDR3 protein: CASSRGQSYSPLHF
V gene: TRBV7-2; clone size: once; D gene: .; J gene: TRBJ1-1; CDR3 DNA: TGTGCCAGCAGCCCCGGAGACCTACAGAAAGCACTAGTGCCCACTGAAGCTTTCTTT; CDR3 protein: CASSPGDLQKALVPTEAFF
V gene: TRBV5-4; clone size: .; D gene: .; J gene: TRBJ2-2; CDR3 DNA: TGTGCCAGCAGCTCGGATGGGGGGCCACTCACCGGGGAGCTGTTTTTT; CDR3 protein: CASSSDGGPLTGELFF
V gene: TRBV18; clone size: .; D gene: .; J gene: TRBJ2-7; CDR3 DNA: TGTGCCACCCGGTCAACGGGGGCCTCCTACGAGCAGTACTTC; CDR3 protein: CATRSTGASYEQYF
V gene: TRBV27; clone size: .; D gene: TRBD2; J gene: TRBJ2-3; CDR3 DNA: TGTGCCAGCAGTTTATCGGGAGGGAGGGAAGGAGGTACGCAGTATTTT; CDR3 protein: CASSLSGGREGGTQYF
V gene: TRBV2; clone size: .; D gene: .; J gene: TRBJ1-4; CDR3 DNA: TGTGCCAGCATTCGACGGGGGTCGAATGAAAAACTGTTTTTT; CDR3 protein: CASIRRGSNEKLFF
V gene: TRBV5-1; clone size: once; D gene: .; J gene: TRBJ2-3; CDR3 DNA: TGCGCCAGCAATCTGGAACACCCTTGGGCAGATACGCAGTATTTT; CDR3 protein: CASNLEHPWADTQYF
V gene: TRBV30; clone size: few; D gene: .; J gene: TRBJ1-6; CDR3 DNA: TGTGCAAGGGAAGGTTCCTATAATTCACCCCTCCACTTT; CDR3 protein: CAREGSYNSPLHF
V gene: TRBV12-3/TRBV12-4; clone size: .; D gene: .; J gene: TRBJ1-2; CDR3 DNA: TGTGCCAGCAGTTTTTCAATCAACTATGGCTACACCTTC; CDR3 protein: CASSFSINYGYTF
V gene: TRBV4-3; clone size: .; D gene: .; J gene: TRBJ2-2; CDR3 DNA: TGCGCCAGCAGCCTCCTCGGACTTGTCGCGAACACCGGGGAGCTGTTTTTT; CDR3 protein: CASSLLGLVANTGELFF